The 9 T cell receptor beta chains listed next were all sequenced from one sample in a study of beta chain features in type 1 diabetes. Since all of the isolated RNA was reverse transcribed, expressed TCRB transcripts were what got sequenced. TCRdb's copy holds only in-frame clones and misses some; the assay was immunoSEQ multiplex PCR. The table has approximately 280,000 clones, approximately 15% seen once. Overall study findings and caveats: Moderate but significant shortening of TCRB CDR3s was recorded in all four CD4+ subsets from Type 1 diabetes patients.

Their recognized antigens are unknown. Specimen: naive CD4+ T cells from blood. These receptors all stem from a man aged 18 to 30 with type 1 diabetes.

The chain carries TRBV7-2 and TRBJ2-1, with D maybe TRBD1 (6 bases). CDR3 length equals 13 residues. Germline loops: CDR1 SGHTA, CDR2 FQGNSA. With 5 bases removed from V and 7 bases from J, the gap between germline ends came to 12 bases. CDR3 sequence reads: CASSKQGWNEQFF. The CDR3 DNA reads TGTGCCAGCAGCAAACAGGGTTGGAATGAGCAGTTCTTC.

This sequence joins TRBV5-4 and TRBJ2-5; TRBD2 agrees at 8 bases. Germline trimming cut 1 base from V and 6 bases from J; bases unmatched to any gene: 5. CDR1 and CDR2 from the germline V gene are SGHNT and YYREEE (reference sequence). The CDR3 runs 14 residues. CDR3 residues: CASSLREGTKTQYF. Here the CDR3 DNA reads TGTGCCAGCAGCTTGCGGGAGGGCACAAAGACCCAGTACTTC.

The chain carries TRBV2 and TRBJ2-7, with TRBD1 matching over 9 bases. The CDR3 runs to 13 residues. CDR1 and CDR2 from the germline V gene are SNHLY and FYNNEI. V was pared by 5 bases and J by 2 bases, with 1 base of the junction left unmatched. CDR3 sequence reads: CASSRQGAYEQYF. The CDR3 coding sequence is TGTGCCAGCAGTCGACAGGGGGCCTACGAGCAGTACTTC.

This clone was counted between two and nine times. This rearrangement joins TRBV29-1 to TRBJ2-1; D unclear. The CDR3 consists of 14 residues. Germline values: CDR1 SQVTM, CDR2 ANQGSEA. V was pared by 3 bases and J by 4 bases, with 13 bases between. This chain's CDR3 is CSVESLNLYNEQFF. DNA for the CDR3: TGCAGCGTTGAGTCGCTAAACCTTTACAATGAGCAGTTCTTC.

This clone was seen a few times. The CDR3 nucleotides read TGTGCCAGCAGCTTAGCGGTTCGGGGGGGCCGAACGCAGTATTTT. Protein sequence: CASSLAVRGGRTQYF. The rearrangement joins TRBV7-2 to TRBJ2-3; TRBD2 matches 8 bases. V gave up 0 bases and J gave up 9 bases; unmatched junction bases: 8. Germline V gene lookup returns CDR1 SGHTA and CDR2 FQGNSA. The CDR3 sequence is 15 residues long.

This chain links TRBV30 with TRBJ1-2; 11 bases map to TRBD1. CDR1 is GTSNPN, CDR2 SVGIG, per germline (reference sequence). The ends lost 1 base at V and 6 bases at J; junction bases unmatched: 4. The CDR3 sequence is 14 residues long. The chain's CDR3 is CAWSGTGGRNGYTF. The CDR3, as DNA: TGTGCCTGGAGTGGGACAGGGGGCAGAAATGGCTACACCTTC. Complete variable domain (other parts from reference TRBV30 and TRBJ1-2): SQTIHQWPATLVQPVGSPLSLECTVEGTSNPNLYWYRQAAGRGLQLLFYSVGIGQISSEVPQNLSASRPQDRQFILSSKKLLLSDSGFYLCAWSGTGGRNGYTFGSGTRLTVV.

This chain connects TRBV6-5 to TRBJ1-1; D possibly corresponds to TRBD1 (5 bases). The CDR3 spans 14 residues. CDR1 MNHEY and CDR2 SVGAGI come from the germline V gene. Trimming took off 0 bases at V and 5 bases at J, with 10 bases between the two ends. CDR3 amino acids: CASSYSWGGTEAFF. CDR3 DNA: TGTGCCAGCAGTTACTCGTGGGGGGGGACTGAAGCTTTCTTT.

The rearrangement links TRBV18 to TRBJ2-1; the D is unclear. This CDR3 region has 13 residues. With 6 bases removed from V and 3 bases from J, the gap between germline ends came to 9 bases. The V gene's germline CDR1 is KGHSH and CDR2 LQKENI. The CDR3 DNA follows: TGTGCCAGCTCTGCGGCTTTCTACAATGAGCAGTTCTTC. Protein sequence: CASSAAFYNEQFF.

The V call is TRBV5-1, the J call TRBJ2-5; 7 bases are shared with TRBD2. The germline V gene encodes CDR1 SGHRS and CDR2 YFSETQ. The CDR3 length is 15 residues. The V and J ends lost 5 bases and 5 bases, in that order; junction bases with no gene match: 12. The CDR3 nucleotides read TGCGCCAGCAGGAATTGGACGGGGGAGGGTGAGACCCAGTACTTC. Its translation: CASRNWTGEGETQYF.